This TCR beta chain was identified during a study of T cells in Graves' hyperthyroidism and ophthalmopathy. Across the study: Peripheral blood was drawn at first diagnosis, prior to all treatment.

Template material for amplifying TCR beta CDR3 regions consisted of RNA transcripts. During a first-round RT-PCR of the TCR CDR3, the HTBI primer set was used. Each CDR3 protein gets one entry after TCRdb re-called the multiplex PCR reads with MiXCR. The sample has about 560,000 distinct CDR3 sequences, 13% to 15% seen once. Stable hyperthyroidism: no ophthalmopathy progression over 18 months of follow-up. Patients were aged 18 to 65, had disease duration under 2 months, and had newly diagnosed hyperthyroidism. Only a few counts were recorded for this clonotype. Its specificity is unknown. Being one base from a much bigger clone, this may be a read error. Since no conserved phenylalanine or tryptophan closes the CDR3, a read error is the likely cause. General observations from the study: Peripheral blood also featured most of the thyroid clonotypes expanded above 0.001.

Sequenced material: blood. This clonotype was obtained from a woman aged 40 to 50 with Graves' hyperthyroidism.

The CDR3 here is CASRRDSQYEQYL. In nucleotides, the CDR3 is TGTGCCAGCAGGAGGGACAGCCAATACGAGCAGTACCTC. The chain recombines TRBV12-3 or TRBV12-4 with TRBJ2-7, with 7 nucleotides matching TRBD1. J lost 4 bases, V lost 6 bases, and 6 bases had no gene match. The CDR3 length is 13 residues.